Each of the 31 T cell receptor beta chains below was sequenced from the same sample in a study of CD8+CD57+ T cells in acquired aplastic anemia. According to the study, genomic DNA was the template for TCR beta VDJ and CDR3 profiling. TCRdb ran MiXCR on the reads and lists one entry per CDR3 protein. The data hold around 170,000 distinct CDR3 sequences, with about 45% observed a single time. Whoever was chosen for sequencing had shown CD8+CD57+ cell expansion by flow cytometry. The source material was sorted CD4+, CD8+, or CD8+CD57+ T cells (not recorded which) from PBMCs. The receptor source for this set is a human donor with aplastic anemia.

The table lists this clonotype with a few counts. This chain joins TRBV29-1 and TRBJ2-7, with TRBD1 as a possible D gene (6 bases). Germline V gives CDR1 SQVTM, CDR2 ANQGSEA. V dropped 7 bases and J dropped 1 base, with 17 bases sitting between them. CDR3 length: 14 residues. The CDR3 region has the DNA TGCAGCGCCACTAAGGACAGTTCGTCCTACGAGCAGTACTTC. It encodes CSATKDSSSYEQYF.

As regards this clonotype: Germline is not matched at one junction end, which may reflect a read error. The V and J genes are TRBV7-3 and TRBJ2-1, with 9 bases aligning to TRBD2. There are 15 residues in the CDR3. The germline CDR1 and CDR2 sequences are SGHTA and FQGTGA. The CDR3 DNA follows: TGTGCCAGCAGCTCCGGGACTAGCACGCTAGATGAGCGGTTCTTC. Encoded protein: CASSSGTSTLDERFF.

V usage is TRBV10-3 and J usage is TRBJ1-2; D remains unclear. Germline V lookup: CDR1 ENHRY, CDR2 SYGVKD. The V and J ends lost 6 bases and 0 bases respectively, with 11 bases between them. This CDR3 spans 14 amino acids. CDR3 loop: CAIRDDTANYGYTF. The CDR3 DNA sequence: TGTGCCATCAGGGACGACACTGCTAACTATGGCTACACCTTC.

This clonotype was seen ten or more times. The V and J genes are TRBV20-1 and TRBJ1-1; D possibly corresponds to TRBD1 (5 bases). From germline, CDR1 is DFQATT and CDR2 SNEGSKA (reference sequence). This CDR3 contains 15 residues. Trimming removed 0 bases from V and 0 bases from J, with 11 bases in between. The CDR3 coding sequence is TGCAGTGCTAGAGATCCCCGGGGGTTGAACACTGAAGCTTTCTTT. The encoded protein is CSARDPRGLNTEAFF.

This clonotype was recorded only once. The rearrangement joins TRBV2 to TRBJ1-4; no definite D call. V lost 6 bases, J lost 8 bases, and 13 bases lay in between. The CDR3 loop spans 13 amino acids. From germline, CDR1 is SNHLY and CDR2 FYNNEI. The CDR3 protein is CASSKNWGEKLFF. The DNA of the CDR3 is TGTGCCAGCAGCAAAAATTGGGGAGAAAAACTGTTTTTT.

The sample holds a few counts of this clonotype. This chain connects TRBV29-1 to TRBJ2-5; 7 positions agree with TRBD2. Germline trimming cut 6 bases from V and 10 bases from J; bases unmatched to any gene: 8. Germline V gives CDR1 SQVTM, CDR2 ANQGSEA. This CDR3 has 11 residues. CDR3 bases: TGCAGCGTCCCCGAGCGGGGTGGCCAGTACTTC. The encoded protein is CSVPERGGQYF.

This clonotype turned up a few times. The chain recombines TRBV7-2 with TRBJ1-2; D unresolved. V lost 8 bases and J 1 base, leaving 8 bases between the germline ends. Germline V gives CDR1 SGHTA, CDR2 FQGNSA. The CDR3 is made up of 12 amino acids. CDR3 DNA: TGTGCCAGCTTGGGCGGTAACTATGGCTACACCTTC. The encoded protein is CASLGGNYGYTF.

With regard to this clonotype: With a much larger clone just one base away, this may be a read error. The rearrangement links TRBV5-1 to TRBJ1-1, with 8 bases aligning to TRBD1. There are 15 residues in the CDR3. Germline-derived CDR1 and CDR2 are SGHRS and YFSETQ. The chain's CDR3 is CANSSPTGVSTEAFF. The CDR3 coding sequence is TGCGCCAACAGCTCACCGACAGGGGTTTCCACTGAAGCTTTCTTT. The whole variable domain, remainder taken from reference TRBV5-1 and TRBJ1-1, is KAGVTQTPRYLIKTRGQQVTLSCSPISGHRSVSWYQQTPGQGLQFLFEYFSETQRNKGNFPGRFSGRQFSNSRSEMNVSTLELGDSALYLCANSSPTGVSTEAFFGQGTRLTVV.

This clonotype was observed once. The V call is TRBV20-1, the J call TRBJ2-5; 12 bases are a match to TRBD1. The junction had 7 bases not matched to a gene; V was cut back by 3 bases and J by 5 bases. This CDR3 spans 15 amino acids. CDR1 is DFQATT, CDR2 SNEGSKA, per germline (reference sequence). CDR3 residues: CSASGGQGAVETQYF. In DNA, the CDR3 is TGCAGTGCTAGTGGGGGACAGGGGGCTGTGGAGACCCAGTACTTC.

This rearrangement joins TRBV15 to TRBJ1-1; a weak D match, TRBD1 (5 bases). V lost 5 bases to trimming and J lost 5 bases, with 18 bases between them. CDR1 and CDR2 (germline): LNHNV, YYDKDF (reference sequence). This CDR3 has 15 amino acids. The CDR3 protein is CATSETSGGKTEAFF. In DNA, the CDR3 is TGTGCCACCAGCGAGACTAGCGGGGGGAAAACTGAAGCTTTCTTT.

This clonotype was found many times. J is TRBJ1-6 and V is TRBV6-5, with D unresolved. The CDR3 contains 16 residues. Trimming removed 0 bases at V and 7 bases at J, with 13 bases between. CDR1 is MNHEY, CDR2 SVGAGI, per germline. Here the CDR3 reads CASSYSSRPGNSPLHF. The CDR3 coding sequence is TGTGCCAGCAGTTACTCGAGTCGACCGGGGAATTCACCCCTCCACTTT.

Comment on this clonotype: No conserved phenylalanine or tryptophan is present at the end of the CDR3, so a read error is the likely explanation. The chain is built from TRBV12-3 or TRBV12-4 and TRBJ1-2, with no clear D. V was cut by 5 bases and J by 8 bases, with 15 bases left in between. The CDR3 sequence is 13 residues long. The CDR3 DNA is TGTGCCAGCAGTCCCGTCATGGTTGGGGGCTACACCCTC. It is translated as CASSPVMVGGYTL.

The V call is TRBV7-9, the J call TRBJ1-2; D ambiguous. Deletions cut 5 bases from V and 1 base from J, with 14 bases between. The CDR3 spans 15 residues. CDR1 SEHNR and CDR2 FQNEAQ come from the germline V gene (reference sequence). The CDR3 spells CASSLRGSGNYGYTF. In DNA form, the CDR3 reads TGTGCCAGCAGCCTCAGAGGGTCCGGTAACTATGGCTACACCTTC.

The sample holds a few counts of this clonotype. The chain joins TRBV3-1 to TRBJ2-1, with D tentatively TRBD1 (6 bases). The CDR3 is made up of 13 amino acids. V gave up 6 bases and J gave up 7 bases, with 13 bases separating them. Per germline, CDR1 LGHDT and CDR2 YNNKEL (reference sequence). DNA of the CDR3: TGTGCCAGCAGTCCAAGTACAGGGAATGAGCAGTTCTTC. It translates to CASSPSTGNEQFF.

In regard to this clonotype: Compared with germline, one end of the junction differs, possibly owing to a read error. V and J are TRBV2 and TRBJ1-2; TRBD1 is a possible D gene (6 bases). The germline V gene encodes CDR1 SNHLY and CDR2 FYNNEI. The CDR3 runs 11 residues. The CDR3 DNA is TGTGCCAGTAGAAGGACAGATGGCTGCACCTTC. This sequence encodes CASRRTDGCTF.

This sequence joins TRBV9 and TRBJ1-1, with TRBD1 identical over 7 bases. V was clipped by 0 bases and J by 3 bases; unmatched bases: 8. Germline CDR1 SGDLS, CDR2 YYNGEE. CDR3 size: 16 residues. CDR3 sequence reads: CASSVVPTGQDTEAFF. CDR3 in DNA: TGTGCCAGCAGCGTAGTGCCGACAGGGCAGGACACTGAAGCTTTCTTT.

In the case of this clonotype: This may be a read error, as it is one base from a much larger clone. The CDR3 spells CSARDLRLAGNIQYF. CDR3 coding DNA: TGCAGTGCTAGAGATTTGAGACTAGCGGGAAACATTCAGTACTTC. The chain links TRBV20-1 to TRBJ2-4; 10 bases agree with TRBD2. J gave up 6 bases and V 0 bases, and 5 bases lay outside the gene matches. The CDR3 is made up of 15 amino acids. Per the germline V gene, CDR1 is DFQATT and CDR2 is SNEGSKA (reference sequence).

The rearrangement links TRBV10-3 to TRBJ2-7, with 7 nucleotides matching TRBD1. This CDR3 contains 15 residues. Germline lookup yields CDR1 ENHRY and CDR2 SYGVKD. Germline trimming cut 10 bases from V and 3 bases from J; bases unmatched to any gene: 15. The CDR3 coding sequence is TGTGCCAGCTCGCTAGGATCGGGACAGAACTACGAGCAGTACGTC. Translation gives CASSLGSGQNYEQYV.

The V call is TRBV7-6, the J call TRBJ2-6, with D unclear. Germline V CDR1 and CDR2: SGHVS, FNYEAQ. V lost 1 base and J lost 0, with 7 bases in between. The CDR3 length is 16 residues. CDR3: CASSLVRPSGANVLTF. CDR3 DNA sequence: TGTGCCAGCAGCTTAGTCCGTCCCTCTGGGGCCAACGTCCTGACTTTC. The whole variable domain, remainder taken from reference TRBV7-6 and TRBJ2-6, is GAGVSQSPRYKVTKRGQDVALRCDPISGHVSLYWYRQALGQGPEFLTYFNYEAQQDKSGLPNDRFSAERPEGSISTLTIQRTEQRDSAMYRCASSLVRPSGANVLTFGAGSRLTVL.

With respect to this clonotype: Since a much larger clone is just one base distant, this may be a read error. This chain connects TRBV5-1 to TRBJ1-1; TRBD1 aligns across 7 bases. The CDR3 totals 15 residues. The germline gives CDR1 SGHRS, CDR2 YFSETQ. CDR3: CASSLDTGVNTEVFF. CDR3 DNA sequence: TGCGCCAGCAGCTTGGACACAGGGGTGAACACTGAAGTTTTCTTT. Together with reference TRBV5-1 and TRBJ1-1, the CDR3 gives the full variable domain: KAGVTQTPRYLIKTRGQQVTLSCSPISGHRSVSWYQQTPGQGLQFLFEYFSETQRNKGNFPGRFSGRQFSNSRSEMNVSTLELGDSALYLCASSLDTGVNTEVFFGQGTRLTVV.

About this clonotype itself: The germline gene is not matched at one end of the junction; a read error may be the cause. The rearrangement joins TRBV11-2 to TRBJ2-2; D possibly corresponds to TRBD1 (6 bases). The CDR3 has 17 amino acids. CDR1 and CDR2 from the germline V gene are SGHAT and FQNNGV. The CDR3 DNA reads TGTGCCAGCAGCCTGTCAAATAGGCAGGGGAACACCGAGGAGCTGTTTTTT. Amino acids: CASSLSNRQGNTEELFF.

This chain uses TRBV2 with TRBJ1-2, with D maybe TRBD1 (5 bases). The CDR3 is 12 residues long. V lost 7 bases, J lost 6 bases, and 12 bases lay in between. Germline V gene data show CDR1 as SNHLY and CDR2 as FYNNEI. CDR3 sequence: CASTEWGNGYTF. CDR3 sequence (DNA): TGTGCCAGCACCGAATGGGGCAATGGCTACACCTTC.

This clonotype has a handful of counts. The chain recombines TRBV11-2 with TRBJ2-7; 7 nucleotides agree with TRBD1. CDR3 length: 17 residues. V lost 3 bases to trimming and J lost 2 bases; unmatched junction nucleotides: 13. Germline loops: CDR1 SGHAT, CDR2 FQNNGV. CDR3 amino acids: CASSFKGWDRDPYEQYF. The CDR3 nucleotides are TGTGCCAGCAGCTTTAAGGGATGGGACAGAGACCCCTACGAGCAGTACTTC.

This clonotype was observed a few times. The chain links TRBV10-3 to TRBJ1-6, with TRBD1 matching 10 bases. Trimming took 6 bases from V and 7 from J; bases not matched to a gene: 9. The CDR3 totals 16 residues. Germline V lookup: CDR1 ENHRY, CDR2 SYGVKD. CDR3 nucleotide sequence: TGTGCCATCAGCGCCCTCCGGGACAGGGGAAATTCACCCCTCCACTTT. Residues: CAISALRDRGNSPLHF.

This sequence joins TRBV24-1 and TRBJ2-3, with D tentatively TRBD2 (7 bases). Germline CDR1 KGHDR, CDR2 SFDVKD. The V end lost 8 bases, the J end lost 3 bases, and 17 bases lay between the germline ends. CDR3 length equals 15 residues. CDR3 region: CATKYRGAGTDTQYF. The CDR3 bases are TGTGCCACCAAGTACCGGGGGGCCGGGACAGATACGCAGTATTTT.

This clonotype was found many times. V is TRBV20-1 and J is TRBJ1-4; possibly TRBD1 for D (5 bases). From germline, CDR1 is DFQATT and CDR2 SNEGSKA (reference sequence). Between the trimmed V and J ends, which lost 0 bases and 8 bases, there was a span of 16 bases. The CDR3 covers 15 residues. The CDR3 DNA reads TGCAGTGCTAGAGATTGGGCGGGGGGACGCGAAAAACTGTTTTTT. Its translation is CSARDWAGGREKLFF.

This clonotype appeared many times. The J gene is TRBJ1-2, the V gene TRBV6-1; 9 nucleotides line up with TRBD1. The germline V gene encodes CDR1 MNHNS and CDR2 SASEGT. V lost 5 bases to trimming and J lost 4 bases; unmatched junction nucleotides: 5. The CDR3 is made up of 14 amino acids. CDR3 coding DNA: TGTGCCAGCAGTCTTACGACAGGGGGCTATGGCTACACCTTC. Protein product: CASSLTTGGYGYTF.

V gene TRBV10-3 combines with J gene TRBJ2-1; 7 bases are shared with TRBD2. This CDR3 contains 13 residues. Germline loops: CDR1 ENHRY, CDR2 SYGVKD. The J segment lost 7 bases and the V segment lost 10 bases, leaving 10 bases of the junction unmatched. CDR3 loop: CATGSGGGNEQFF. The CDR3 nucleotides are TGTGCCACCGGATCAGGCGGGGGAAATGAGCAGTTCTTC.

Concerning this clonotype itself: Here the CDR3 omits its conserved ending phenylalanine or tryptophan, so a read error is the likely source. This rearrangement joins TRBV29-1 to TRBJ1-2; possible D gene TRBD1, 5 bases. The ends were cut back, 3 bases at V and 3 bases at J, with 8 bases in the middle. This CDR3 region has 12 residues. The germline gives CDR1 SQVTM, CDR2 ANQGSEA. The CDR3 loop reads CSVDQGDYGYTS. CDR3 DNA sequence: TGCAGCGTTGACCAGGGAGACTATGGCTACACCTCC.

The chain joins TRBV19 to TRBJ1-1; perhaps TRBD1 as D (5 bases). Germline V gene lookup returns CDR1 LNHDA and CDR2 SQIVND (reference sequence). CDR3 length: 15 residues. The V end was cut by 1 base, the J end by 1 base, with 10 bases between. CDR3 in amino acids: CASSIVEGSNTEAFF. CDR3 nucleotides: TGTGCCAGTAGTATAGTAGAGGGGTCGAACACTGAAGCTTTCTTT.

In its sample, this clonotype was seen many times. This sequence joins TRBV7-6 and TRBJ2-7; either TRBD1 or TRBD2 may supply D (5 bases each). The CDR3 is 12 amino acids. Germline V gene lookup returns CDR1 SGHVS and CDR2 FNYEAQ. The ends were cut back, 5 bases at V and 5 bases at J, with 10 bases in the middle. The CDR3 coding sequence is TGTGCCAGCAGCCCGCTGGGACACGAGCAGTACTTC. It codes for CASSPLGHEQYF.